The table lists the clone carrying this TCR beta chain with many counts. Time point specified: pre-sensitization, week 0. Noted treatment: therapeutic diphenylcyclopropenone sensitization with weekly scalp DPC. Trimming stripped 9 bases from V and 6 bases from J, with 13 bases between. CDR3 length: 12 residues. Germline CDR1 SEHNR, CDR2 FQNEAQ (reference sequence). One entry per CDR3 protein, called by TCRdb with MiXCR from the RACE reads. The table includes around 300,000 distinct CDR3 sequences, 7.5% to 8% detected once. This sample is part of a study of human T cells and chemical hapten exposure. The TCR sequence derives from a man aged 18 to 35 with alopecia areata. Some clones in this sample may be carry-over from other donors' samples. V gene TRBV7-9 combines with J gene TRBJ2-3; perhaps TRBD1 as D (5 bases). This specimen was whole blood, taken in connection with sensitization to the hapten diphenylcyclopropenone (DPC). Here the CDR3 DNA reads TGTGCCAGTCAACAGGTTCCCGATACGCAGTATTTT. This sequence encodes CASQQVPDTQYF.